This entry features one T cell receptor beta chain sequence. Antigen unknown. The source of the sample is a study of CD4 T cells in relation to SARS-CoV-2 and coronaviruses. Study overall: PBMCs were cultured with antigen for roughly 11 days before TCR beta sequencing.

Repertoires were generated with immunoSEQ multiplex PCR, while TCRdb's copy carries only in-frame clones and drops some. The data show some 19,000 clones, around 80% seen once. CD4+ T cells from unexposed donors were obtained before the COVID-19 pandemic (2011-2018). After approximately ten days of culture, CD4+ T cells were isolated. Cells permitting, SARS-CoV-2 S/N and four cold-coronavirus spikes were tested on unexposed-donor CD4+ T cells. CDR1 and CDR2 (germline): LNHDA, SQIVND (reference sequence). The V and J ends lost 3 bases and 4 bases, in that order; junction bases with no gene match: 6. CDR3 length: 15 residues.

Sequencing was done on a sample of CD4+ T cells from PBMCs, cultured in vitro. V and J are TRBV19 and TRBJ1-1; 9 bases map to TRBD1. The clonotype originates from a human donor in good health. CDR3: CASSILPGQGTEAFF. DNA for the CDR3: TGTGCCAGTAGTATCCTTCCGGGACAGGGCACTGAAGCTTTCTTT.